The TCR beta chain described here comes from a study of T-cell memory formation after mild COVID-19. TCRdb re-derived calls from the 5' RACE reads in MiXCR, one entry per CDR3 protein. Of 190,000 or so distinct CDR3 sequences in the sample, around 30% were seen once. A note on this clonotype: The antigen is not known.

This CDR3 has 16 amino acids. Germline-derived CDR1 and CDR2 are SGHTA and FQGNSA. Germline trimming cut 5 bases from V and 8 bases from J; bases unmatched to any gene: 13. Study-wide results and limits: Unconfirmed was the SARS-CoV-2 specificity of second-wave clones that peaked on day 37. Later expanders leaned CD4+, whereas clones that contracted between day 15 and 85 were balanced CD4/CD8. Researchers report contracting CD4+ clones mostly in CM and EM, with CD8+ clones in EMRA. Pre-infection memory showed some responding clones, and this suggested that cross-reactive memory joined.

Sequencing was carried out using PBMCs or a T cell subset sorted from them (not recorded which). V is TRBV7-2 and J is TRBJ2-1, with 9 positions matching TRBD1. The TCR was taken from an adult woman who had mild COVID-19 (a few samples of this study predate the infection). Cell type and time point are not known. CDR3 loop: CASSEAGTGSLDEQFF. As DNA, the CDR3 is TGTGCCAGCAGCGAAGCCGGGACAGGGAGTCTGGATGAGCAGTTCTTC.